The source of this T cell receptor (beta chain) is a study of blood T cell repertoires in COVID-19. Across the study: In each case, the material was cDNA or gDNA derived from T cells, B-cell-depleted T cells, or PBMCs.

Per the study methods: Amplification from reference gene primers served as the basis for estimated nucleated cell counts. Data came from immunoSEQ multiplex PCR; TCRdb stores just in-frame clones and leaves some out. D and trimming were read from the DNA, whereas the V and J calls and clone size are those reported in that table. The sample has about 79,000 clones, roughly 89% seen once. V was shortened by 0 bases and J by 3 bases, with 12 bases between the two germline ends. CDR1 and CDR2 (germline): MGHRA, YSYEKL. This CDR3 has 15 amino acids. Sequencing was done on a sample of peripheral blood. The sequence was collected from a man over 45 with active COVID-19. The chain combines TRBV4-1 with TRBJ2-7; D gene uncertain. DNA for the CDR3: TGCGCCAGCAGCCAAGAGTACCTTCCGGGCTACGAGCAGTACTTC. It is translated as CASSQEYLPGYEQYF.